This is a list of T cell receptor beta chains from one sample in a study of CD8+CD57+ T cells in acquired aplastic anemia. TCRdb reprocessed the reads via MiXCR and lists one record per CDR3 protein. The table lists approximately 470,000 distinct CDR3 sequences, around 32% of them singletons. The sequencing sample was made of sorted CD4+, CD8+, or CD8+CD57+ T cells (not recorded which) from PBMCs. These receptors all come from a human donor with aplastic anemia. Each CDR3 is given with its conserved first and last residue. D genes are given only for firm matches. Expanded clones get a size class; other rows say once, few or many, or leave the size out.

many,TRBJ1-1,TRBV19,NA,TGTGCCAGTAGTATCAACCGCAGAAACACTGAAGCTTTCTTT,CASSINRRNTEAFF
many,TRBJ2-3,TRBV5-1,TRBD2,TGCGCCAGCAGCCCAAGCGGGATGGAGACAGATACGCAGTATTTT,CASSPSGMETDTQYF
few,TRBJ2-6,TRBV6-1,NA,TGTGCCAGCAGTGACAGGGTCGGTGGGGCCAACGTCCTGACTTTC,CASSDRVGGANVLTF
NA,TRBJ2-2,TRBV2,NA,TGTGCCAGCAGTGCCCGGGCCATGAACACCGGGGAGCTGTTTTTT,CASSARAMNTGELFF
many,TRBJ2-3,TRBV2,NA,TGTGCCAGCAGCCCCGACAGCGATACGCAGTATTTT,CASSPDSDTQYF
many,TRBJ1-2,TRBV5-1,NA,TGCGCCAGCAGCTTGACGGGGGTAAACTATGGCTACACCTTC,CASSLTGVNYGYTF
NA,TRBJ2-1,TRBV3-1,TRBD2,TGTGCCAGCAGCCAAGAGGCTAGCGGGAGGTACAATGAGCAGTTCTTC,CASSQEASGRYNEQFF
NA,TRBJ2-3,TRBV11-1,TRBD2,TGTGCCAGCAGCTTAGCTTTCGCTAGCGGGAGTGTCTCCTCAGATACGCAGTATTTT,CASSLAFASGSVSSDTQYF
few,TRBJ1-2,TRBV7-2,NA,TGTGCCAGCAGCTTGATGGCAACTAACTATGGCTACACCTTC,CASSLMATNYGYTF
many,TRBJ2-7,TRBV19,NA,TGTGCCAGTAGTAACGGATTGCCCTACGAGCAGTACTTC,CASSNGLPYEQYF
many,TRBJ2-5,TRBV11-2,TRBD2,TGTGCCAGCAGCTTGGGGACTAGCGGGGGGTACCAAGAGTCCCAGTACTTC,CASSLGTSGGYQESQYF
many,TRBJ1-6,TRBV14,NA,TGTGCCAGCAGCCAAGGCCTCAATTCACCCCTCCACTTT,CASSQGLNSPLHF
many,TRBJ1-6,TRBV4-2,NA,TGTGCCAGCAGCCAAGATGCACCGGGGGCGTATTCACCCCTCCACTTT,CASSQDAPGAYSPLHF
NA,TRBJ2-5,TRBV6-5,TRBD2,TGTGCCAGCAGTTACTCCGCCGGACTAGGAGGCGGGGAGACCCAGTACTTC,CASSYSAGLGGGETQYF
few,TRBJ1-5,TRBV30,NA,TGTGCCTGGAGTGTAGGTGGGGGGGATCAGCCCCAGCATTTT,CAWSVGGGDQPQHF
NA,TRBJ1-6,TRBV25-1,TRBD1,TGTGCCAGCAGCATGGGGACAGCCAATTCACCCCTCCACTTT,CASSMGTANSPLHF
NA,TRBJ1-3,TRBV19,NA,TGTGCCACCCAAGGGATCGGAGGCTCTGGAAACACCATATATTTT,CATQGIGGSGNTIYF
NA,TRBJ1-2,TRBV27,NA,TGTGCCAGTTCTTCACGGGCAGGCTATGGCTACACCTTC,CASSSRAGYGYTF
NA,TRBJ2-7,TRBV29-1,NA,TGCAGCACCTACGAGCAGTACTTC,CSTYEQYF
few,TRBJ1-6,TRBV4-2,NA,TGTGCCAGCAGCCAAGATATAGGATCACCCCTCCACTTT,CASSQDIGSPLHF
NA,TRBJ1-4,TRBV25-1,NA,TGTGCCAGCAGGGGTGCGGGGTACACTGAAGGGCTGTTTTTT,CASRGAGYTEGLFF
NA,TRBJ2-2,TRBV9,TRBD1,TGTGCCAGCACTTTGCAGGGGGCGAACACCGGGGAGCTGTTTTTT,CASTLQGANTGELFF
few,TRBJ1-5,TRBV20-1,NA,TGCAGTGCTTGGGGGGGCAATCAACCCCAGCATTTT,CSAWGGNQPQHF